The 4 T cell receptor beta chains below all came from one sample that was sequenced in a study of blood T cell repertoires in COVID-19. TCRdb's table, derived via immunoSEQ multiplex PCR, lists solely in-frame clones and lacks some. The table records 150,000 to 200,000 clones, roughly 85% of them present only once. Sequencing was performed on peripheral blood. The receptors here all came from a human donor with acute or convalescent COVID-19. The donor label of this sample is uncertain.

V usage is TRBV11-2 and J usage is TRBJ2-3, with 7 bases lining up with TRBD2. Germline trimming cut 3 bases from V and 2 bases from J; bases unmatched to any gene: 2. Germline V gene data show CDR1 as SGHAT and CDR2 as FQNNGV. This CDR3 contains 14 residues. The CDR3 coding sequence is TGTGCCAGCAGCTTCCTAGCGGACACAGATACGCAGTATTTT. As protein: CASSFLADTDTQYF. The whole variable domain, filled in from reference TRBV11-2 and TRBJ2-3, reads EAGVAQSPRYKIIEKRQSVAFWCNPISGHATLYWYQQILGQGPKLLIQFQNNGVVDDSQLPKDRFSAERLKGVDSTLKIQPAKLEDSAVYLCASSFLADTDTQYFGPGTRLTVL.

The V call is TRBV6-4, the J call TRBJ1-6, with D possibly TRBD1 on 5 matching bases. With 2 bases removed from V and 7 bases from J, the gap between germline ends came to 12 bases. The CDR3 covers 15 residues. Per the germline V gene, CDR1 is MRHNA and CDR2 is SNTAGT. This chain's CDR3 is CASSDGGAGNSPLHF. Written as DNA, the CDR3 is TGTGCCAGCAGTGACGGCGGGGCGGGAAATTCACCCCTCCACTTT.

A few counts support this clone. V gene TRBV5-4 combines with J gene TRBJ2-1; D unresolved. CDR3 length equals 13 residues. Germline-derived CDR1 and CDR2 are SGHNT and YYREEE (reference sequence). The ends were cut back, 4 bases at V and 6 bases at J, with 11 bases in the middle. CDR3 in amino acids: CASSGTAGNEQFF. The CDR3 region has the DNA TGTGCCAGCAGCGGAACAGCCGGCAATGAGCAGTTCTTC.

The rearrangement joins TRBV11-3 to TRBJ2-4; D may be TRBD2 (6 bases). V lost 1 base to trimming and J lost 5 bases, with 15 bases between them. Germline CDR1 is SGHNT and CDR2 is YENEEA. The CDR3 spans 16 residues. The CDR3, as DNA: TGTGCCAGCAGCTTAGGTCGCGGGACCGGGGAAAACATTCAGTACTTC. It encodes CASSLGRGTGENIQYF.